The subject of this entry is one TCR beta chain. Antigen unknown. This entry belongs to a study of T-cell reconstitution after alpha-beta-depleted transplantation in children. The study, taken as a whole, reports: T-cell counts and diversity at one year following transplant were attributed mainly to newly produced T cells. Reports say that about two months after transplant, the alpha-beta T cells came out of several hundred graft clones that had expanded. In some patients, recipient T cells and intrathymic progenitors surviving conditioning explained high day-60 diversity.

Unique molecular identifiers tagged the TCRbeta library. TCRdb passed the PCR reads through MiXCR, listing each CDR3 protein once. The table includes hundreds of thousands of distinct CDR3 sequences, 10% detected once. Trimming took 1 base from V and 2 from J, leaving 10 bases between them. The CDR3 length is 14 residues. Germline CDR1 and CDR2: SGHNT and YYREEE (reference sequence). This sequence joins TRBV5-4 and TRBJ2-7, with D maybe TRBD1 (5 bases). The receptor was derived from a boy younger than two with acute myeloid leukemia, due to receive a stem cell transplant. Sequencing used PBMCs, obtained before TCRalphabeta/CD19-depleted stem cell transplant. The CDR3 DNA sequence: TGTGCCAGCAGCTTGTCCAGGGTCCCCTACGAGCAGTACTTC. This translates into CASSLSRVPYEQYF.